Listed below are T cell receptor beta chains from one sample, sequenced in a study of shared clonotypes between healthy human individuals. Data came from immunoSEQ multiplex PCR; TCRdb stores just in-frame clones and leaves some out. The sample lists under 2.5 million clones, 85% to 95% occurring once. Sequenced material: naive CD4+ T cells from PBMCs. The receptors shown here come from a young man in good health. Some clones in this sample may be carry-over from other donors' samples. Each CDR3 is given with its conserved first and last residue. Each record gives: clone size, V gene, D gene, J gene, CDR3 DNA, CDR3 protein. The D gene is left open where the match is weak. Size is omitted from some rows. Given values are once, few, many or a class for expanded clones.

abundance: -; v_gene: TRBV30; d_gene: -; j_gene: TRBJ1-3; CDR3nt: TGTGCCTTCAGCAGGGGCGGCTTAGGCACCATATATTTT; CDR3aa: CAFSRGGLGTIYF
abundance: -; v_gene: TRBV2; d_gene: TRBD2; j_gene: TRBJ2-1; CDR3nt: TGTGCCAGCTCTAGCGGGAGGGCCCTTAATGAGCAGTTCTTC; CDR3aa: CASSSGRALNEQFF
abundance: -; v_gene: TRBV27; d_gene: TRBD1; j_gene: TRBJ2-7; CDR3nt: TGTGCCAGCAGCCTCCTTCCCGGGACAGGGAAAGAGCAGTACTTC; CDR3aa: CASSLLPGTGKEQYF
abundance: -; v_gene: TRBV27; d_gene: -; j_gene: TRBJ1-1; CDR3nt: TGTGCCAGCGGGCCCGAGGGTCGAGGGGGGAACACTGAAGCTTTCTTT; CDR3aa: CASGPEGRGGNTEAFF
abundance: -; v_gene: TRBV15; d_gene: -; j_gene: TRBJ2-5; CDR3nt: TGTGCCACCAGCAGGAACCAAGCAGGTCGAGAGACCCAGTACTTC; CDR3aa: CATSRNQAGRETQYF
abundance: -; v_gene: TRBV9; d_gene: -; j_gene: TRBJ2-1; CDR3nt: TGTGCCAGCAGCGTAGTACCCACGCGAGCGGTTGAGCAGTTCTTC; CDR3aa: CASSVVPTRAVEQFF
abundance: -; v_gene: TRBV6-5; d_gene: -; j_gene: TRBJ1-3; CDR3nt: TGTGCCAGCAGTCTCATCTCTGGAAACACCATATATTTT; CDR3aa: CASSLISGNTIYF
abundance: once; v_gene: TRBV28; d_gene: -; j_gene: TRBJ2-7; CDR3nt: TGTGCCAGCAGTCCTCCCCGGGGGCGAATTAGCGAGCAGTACTTC; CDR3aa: CASSPPRGRISEQYF
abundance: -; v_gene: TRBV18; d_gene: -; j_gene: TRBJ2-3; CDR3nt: TGTGCCAGCTCACAAGCCTACTTGACCACAGATACGCAGTATTTT; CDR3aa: CASSQAYLTTDTQYF
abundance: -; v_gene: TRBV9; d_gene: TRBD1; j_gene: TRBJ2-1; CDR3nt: TGTGCCAGCAGCGCACAGGGGGCTCAATACAATGAGCAGTTCTTC; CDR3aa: CASSAQGAQYNEQFF
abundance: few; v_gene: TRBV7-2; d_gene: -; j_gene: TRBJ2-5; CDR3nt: TGTGCCAGCAGCTTAGGGCAAGAGACCCAGTACTTC; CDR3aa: CASSLGQETQYF
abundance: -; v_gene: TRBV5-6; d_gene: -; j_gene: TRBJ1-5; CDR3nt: TGTGCCAGCAGCTTGGCTCATCAGGGCAATCAGCCCCAGCATTTT; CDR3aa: CASSLAHQGNQPQHF
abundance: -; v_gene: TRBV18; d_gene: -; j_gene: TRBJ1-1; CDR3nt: TGTGCCAGCTCACCTTCTAGGGAATTTGCCACTGAAGCTTTCTTT; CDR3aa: CASSPSREFATEAFF
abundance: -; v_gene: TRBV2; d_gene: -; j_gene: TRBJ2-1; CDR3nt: TGTGCCAGCAGTGTGGTAGCAGGAGGTGAGCAGTTCTTC; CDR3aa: CASSVVAGGEQFF
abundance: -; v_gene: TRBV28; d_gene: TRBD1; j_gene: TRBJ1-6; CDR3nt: TGTGCCAGCAGCCTGGACAGGGGTTCACCCCTCCACTTT; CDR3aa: CASSLDRGSPLHF
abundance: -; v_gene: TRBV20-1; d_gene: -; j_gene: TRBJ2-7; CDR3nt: TGCAGTGCTAGCAGGTTACAAGAGCAGTACTTC; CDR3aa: CSASRLQEQYF
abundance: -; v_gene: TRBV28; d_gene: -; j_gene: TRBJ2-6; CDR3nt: TGTGCCAGCAGTTTCGGTGGGGCCTCTGGGGCCAACGTCCTGACTTTC; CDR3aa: CASSFGGASGANVLTF
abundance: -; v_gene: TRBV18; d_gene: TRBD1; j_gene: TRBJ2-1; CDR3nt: TGTGCCAGCTCACCACCGACAGGGCAGGTTGAGCAGTTCTTC; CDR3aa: CASSPPTGQVEQFF
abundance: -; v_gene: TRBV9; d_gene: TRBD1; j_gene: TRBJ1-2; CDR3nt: TGTGCCAGCAGCGATGGGACAGTCTCCGGCTACACCTTC; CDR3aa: CASSDGTVSGYTF
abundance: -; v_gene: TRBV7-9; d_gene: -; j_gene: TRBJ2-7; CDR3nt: TGTGCCAGCAGCTTAGAGGCAGATAACTCCTACGAGCAGTACTTC; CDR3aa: CASSLEADNSYEQYF
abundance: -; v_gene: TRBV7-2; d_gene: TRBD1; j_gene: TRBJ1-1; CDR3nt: TGTGCCAGCAGCTTAATGTCAGGGGGCGTGGGCACTGAAGCTTTCTTT; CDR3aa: CASSLMSGGVGTEAFF
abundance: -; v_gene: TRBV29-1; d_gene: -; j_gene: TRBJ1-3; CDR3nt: TGCAGCGACGCGCACCGGGAGGGTTCTGGAAACACCATATATTTT; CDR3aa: CSDAHREGSGNTIYF
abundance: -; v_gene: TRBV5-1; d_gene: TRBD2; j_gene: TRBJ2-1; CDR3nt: TGCGCCAGCAGCTTGGCGGGGGCTAGCGGGACGAAGTTCTTC; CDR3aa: CASSLAGASGTKFF
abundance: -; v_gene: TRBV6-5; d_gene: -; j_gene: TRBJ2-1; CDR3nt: TGTGCCAGCAAGGGCTCGACGCGAAGCGGTGAGCAGTTCTTC; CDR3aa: CASKGSTRSGEQFF
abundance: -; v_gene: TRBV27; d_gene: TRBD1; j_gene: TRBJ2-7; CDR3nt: TGTGCCAGCAGTCCAGGACAGGGGAACCACGAGCAGTACTTC; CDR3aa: CASSPGQGNHEQYF
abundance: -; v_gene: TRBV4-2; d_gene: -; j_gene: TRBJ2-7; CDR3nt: TGTGCCAGCAGCCTGGGCTACGAGCAGTACTTC; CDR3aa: CASSLGYEQYF
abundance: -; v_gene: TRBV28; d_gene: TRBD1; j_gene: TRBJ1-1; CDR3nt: TGTGCCAGCAGCGCAGGGGGGATGTACACTGAAGCTTTCTTT; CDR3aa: CASSAGGMYTEAFF
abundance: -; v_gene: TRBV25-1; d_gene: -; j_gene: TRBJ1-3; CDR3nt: TGTGCCAGCAACGATGGCAGGGCAGGAGGAAACACCATATATTTT; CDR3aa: CASNDGRAGGNTIYF
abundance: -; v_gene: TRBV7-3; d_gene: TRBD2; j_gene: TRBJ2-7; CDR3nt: TGTGCCAGCAGCTTAACGGGTAGCGGGACCTACGAGCAGTACTTC; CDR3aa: CASSLTGSGTYEQYF
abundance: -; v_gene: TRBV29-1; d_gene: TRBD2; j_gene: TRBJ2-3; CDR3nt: TGCAGCGGGTCGGGACTAGCGGGACCACATAGCACAGATACGCAGTATTTT; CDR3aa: CSGSGLAGPHSTDTQYF
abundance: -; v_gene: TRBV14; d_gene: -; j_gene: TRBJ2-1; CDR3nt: TGTGCCAGCAGCCCAACATCTAGCGTCTTGGAGCAGTTCTTC; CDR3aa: CASSPTSSVLEQFF